This passage covers 32 T cell receptor beta chains from one sample sequenced in a study of pediatric ulcerative colitis. This table comes from immunoSEQ multiplex PCR, and its TCRdb copy is limited to in-frame clones, with some not included. The data show around 64,000 clones, with 86% seen just once and approximately 3.4% held by the top ten. The sequenced material came from blood. The receptors originated from a boy under 18 with severe ulcerative colitis.

This clone has more than one count but fewer than ten. The rearrangement joins TRBV7-2 to TRBJ1-5; D perhaps matches TRBD1 (5 bases). The CDR3 runs 14 residues. V was shortened by 5 bases and J by 6 bases, with 14 bases between the two germline ends. Germline-derived CDR1 and CDR2 are SGHTA and FQGNSA. The CDR3 nucleotides are TGTGCCAGCAGCACTAACGTGGGGGTTCAGCCCCAGCATTTT. Amino acid sequence: CASSTNVGVQPQHF.

The chain joins TRBV15 to TRBJ1-5; the D is unclear. The V gene's germline CDR1 is LNHNV and CDR2 YYDKDF (reference sequence). The CDR3 loop spans 13 amino acids. With 0 bases removed from V and 7 bases from J, the gap between germline ends came to 7 bases. This CDR3 reads CATSRDPAQPQHF. The CDR3 DNA sequence: TGTGCCACCAGCAGAGATCCTGCCCAGCCCCAGCATTTT.

This rearrangement joins TRBV13 to TRBJ2-3; D remains ambiguous. Looked up from germline, CDR1 is PRHDT and CDR2 is FYEKMQ (reference sequence). The ends were cut back, 2 bases at V and 3 bases at J, with 6 bases in the middle. The CDR3 length is 13 residues. The CDR3 here is CASSLLGTDTQYF. Written as DNA, the CDR3 is TGTGCCAGCAGCTTACTTGGTACAGATACGCAGTATTTT.

The chain recombines TRBV29-1 with TRBJ2-3; 11 bases fit TRBD2. With 7 bases clipped from V and 5 bases from J, the junction kept 5 bases outside the gene matches. Germline V gives CDR1 SQVTM, CDR2 ANQGSEA. The CDR3 extends over 13 amino acids. Here the CDR3 reads CSALAGGVDTQYF. The CDR3 bases are TGCAGCGCCCTAGCGGGAGGTGTAGATACGCAGTATTTT.

The CDR3, as DNA: TGCGCCAGCAGCGCGGACCCAGGGCCCTACAATGAGCAGTTCTTC. This gives the protein CASSADPGPYNEQFF. The chain is built from TRBV5-1 and TRBJ2-1, with a possible D match to TRBD1 (5 bases). The CDR3 runs to 15 residues. Germline assignment: CDR1 SGHRS and CDR2 YFSETQ. Trimming removed 4 bases from V and 2 bases from J, with 13 bases in between.

This clone was detected only once. The chain is built from TRBV7-9 and TRBJ2-3, with 11 nucleotides matching TRBD2. Germline loops: CDR1 SEHNR, CDR2 FQNEAQ (reference sequence). The CDR3 sequence is 16 residues long. The V gene end was trimmed by 0 bases and the J gene end by 4 bases; junction bases not matched to a gene: 3. In DNA, the CDR3 is TGTGCCAGCAGCTTAGCGCTAGCGGGAGGTCCAGATACGCAGTATTTT. It codes for CASSLALAGGPDTQYF.

This clone appeared a single time. The chain joins TRBV20-1 to TRBJ2-1; D remains ambiguous. CDR3 length equals 11 residues. V lost 6 bases to trimming and J lost 6 bases, with 9 bases between them. Germline-derived CDR1 and CDR2 are DFQATT and SNEGSKA (reference sequence). CDR3 sequence: CSALLLNEQFF. The CDR3 DNA follows: TGCAGTGCCCTATTGCTCAATGAGCAGTTCTTC.

This clone was picked up a small number of times. V usage is TRBV28 and J usage is TRBJ1-5; D is possibly TRBD1 (6 bases). The V and J ends lost 4 bases and 5 bases respectively, with 9 bases between them. Germline V CDR1 and CDR2: MDHEN, SYDVKM. This CDR3 has 13 amino acids. As DNA, the CDR3 is TGTGCCAGCAGTTCCGGGACATATCAGCCCCAGCATTTT. Its translation: CASSSGTYQPQHF.

This sequence joins TRBV6-5 and TRBJ2-7; 7 bases align to TRBD1. With V trimmed by 0 bases and J by 2 bases, 7 bases remained unmatched. Per the germline V gene, CDR1 is MNHEY and CDR2 is SVGAGI. The CDR3 sequence is 16 residues long. CDR3 in amino acids: CASSYSSGQGAYEQYF. In nucleotides, the CDR3 is TGTGCCAGCAGTTACTCGTCTGGGCAGGGGGCCTACGAGCAGTACTTC.

The genes are TRBV11-1 and TRBJ2-7; D is unresolved. Germline loops: CDR1 SGHAT, CDR2 FQDESV (reference sequence). The CDR3 spans 14 residues. The V end was cut by 1 base, the J end by 2 bases, with 9 bases between. The CDR3 nucleotides read TGTGCCAGCAGCTTAGTTGGCGGCACCTACGAGCAGTACTTC. Translation gives CASSLVGGTYEQYF.

The chain combines TRBV21-1 with TRBJ2-7; the tabulated D call, TRBD1, remains unverified against the DNA. TRBV21-1 is termed a pseudogene. The CDR3 totals 14 residues. Written as DNA, the CDR3 is TGTGCCAGCAGCAAGGGGCAGGCCTCCTACGAGCAGTACTTC. This gives the protein CASSKGQASYEQYF.

CDR3 sequence reads: CASSAGTSGYNEQFF. The CDR3 coding sequence is TGTGCCAGCAGCGCAGGGACTAGCGGTTACAATGAGCAGTTCTTC. The chain links TRBV9 to TRBJ2-1, with TRBD2 matching 11 bases. The CDR3 contains 15 residues. Germline values: CDR1 SGDLS, CDR2 YYNGEE. J lost 4 bases, V lost 3 bases, and 3 bases had no gene match.

This clone has just a few counts. This chain links TRBV6-1 with TRBJ2-1; 16 bases fit TRBD2. CDR3 length: 18 residues. Trimming took 0 bases from V and 9 from J; bases not matched to a gene: 8. Germline lookup yields CDR1 MNHNS and CDR2 SASEGT. Here the CDR3 reads CASSEARGTSGRAVEQFF. CDR3 sequence (DNA): TGTGCCAGCAGTGAAGCGCGGGGGACTAGCGGGAGGGCCGTTGAGCAGTTCTTC.

This clone was seen a few times. The chain combines TRBV30 with TRBJ1-1; D uncertain. The germline CDR1 and CDR2 sequences are GTSNPN and SVGIG (reference sequence). The CDR3 has 11 residues. V lost 0 bases and J 7 bases, leaving 6 bases between the germline ends. The CDR3: CAWSVKYEAFF. CDR3 coding DNA: TGTGCCTGGAGTGTAAAATATGAAGCTTTCTTT.

This chain connects TRBV6-5 to TRBJ2-3; D remains unclear. The length of the CDR3 is 14 residues. Between the trimmed V and J ends, which lost 6 bases and 1 base, there was a span of 11 bases. The germline V gene has CDR1 MNHEY and CDR2 SVGAGI. The DNA for the CDR3 is TGTGCCAGCAGCCTAACTTCGCGCACAGATACGCAGTATTTT. This sequence encodes CASSLTSRTDTQYF.

The chain combines TRBV30 with TRBJ1-1; 7 positions match TRBD1. This CDR3 has 15 amino acids. The V segment lost 6 bases and the J segment 5 bases; nucleotides outside the gene matches: 15. Germline V gene sequence: CDR1 GTSNPN, CDR2 SVGIG (reference sequence). The CDR3 region is CACGGERGRGTEAFF. The CDR3 DNA sequence: TGTGCCTGCGGGGGAGAGAGGGGGCGCGGGACTGAAGCTTTCTTT.

This rearrangement joins TRBV5-4 to TRBJ1-2; the D gene is possibly TRBD1 (5 bases). V was trimmed by 2 bases and J by 3 bases, leaving 11 bases between them. Germline lookup yields CDR1 SGHNT and CDR2 YYREEE (reference sequence). This CDR3 spans 14 amino acids. CDR3 bases: TGTGCCAGCAGCTTTTCGGGGACGGACTATGGCTACACCTTC. This encodes CASSFSGTDYGYTF. Full variable domain (outside the CDR3, taken from reference TRBV5-4 and TRBJ1-2): ETGVTQSPTHLIKTRGQQVTLRCSSQSGHNTVSWYQQALGQGPQFIFQYYREEENGRGNFPPRFSGLQFPNYSSELNVNALELDDSALYLCASSFSGTDYGYTFGSGTRLTVV.

The rearrangement joins TRBV10-3 to TRBJ1-2, with D maybe TRBD1 (6 bases). The CDR3 totals 12 residues. CDR1 is ENHRY, CDR2 SYGVKD, per germline. The V end was cut by 8 bases, the J end by 0 bases, with 7 bases between. As DNA, the CDR3 is TGTGCCATCGCAGGGGCTAACTATGGCTACACCTTC. Residues: CAIAGANYGYTF.

The rearrangement joins TRBV7-9 to TRBJ2-5; 13 nucleotides match TRBD2. Germline V CDR1 and CDR2: SEHNR, FQNEAQ (reference sequence). J gave up 5 bases and V 5 bases, and 8 bases lay outside the gene matches. CDR3 size: 16 residues. The CDR3 DNA follows: TGTGCCAGCAGCGATGGACTAGCGGGAGTAGGGGAGACCCAGTACTTC. This codes for CASSDGLAGVGETQYF.

The chain is built from TRBV2 and TRBJ1-1; 8 bases are a match to TRBD1. This CDR3 spans 15 amino acids. Germline V CDR1 and CDR2: SNHLY, FYNNEI. The V and J ends lost 6 bases and 0 bases, in that order; junction bases with no gene match: 6. The CDR3 loop reads CASRVEGQVNTEAFF. In nucleotides, the CDR3 is TGTGCCAGCAGAGTCGAGGGACAGGTGAACACTGAAGCTTTCTTT.

A few counts support this clone. J is TRBJ2-2 and V is TRBV9; perhaps TRBD1 as D (5 bases). V was shortened by 0 bases and J by 3 bases, with 18 bases between the two germline ends. The CDR3 is 18 residues long. CDR1 and CDR2 (germline): SGDLS, YYNGEE. For the CDR3, the DNA is TGTGCCAGCAGCGTAGCTACGGGTCGAAGGGGCTACACCGGGGAGCTGTTTTTT. Amino acids: CASSVATGRRGYTGELFF.

The V gene is TRBV7-2, the J gene TRBJ2-7; D is perhaps TRBD2 (6 bases). CDR3 length: 13 residues. The germline V and J ends were trimmed by 6 bases and 3 bases, with 12 bases remaining between them. Germline V gene sequence: CDR1 SGHTA, CDR2 FQGNSA. The CDR3 protein is CASRPSGFYEQYF. In DNA form, the CDR3 reads TGTGCCAGCAGACCCAGCGGGTTCTACGAGCAGTACTTC.

The gene calls are TRBV7-2 and TRBJ2-7, with 8 bases that match TRBD2. Trimming took 6 bases from V and 0 from J; bases not matched to a gene: 7. This CDR3 has 15 amino acids. The germline gives CDR1 SGHTA, CDR2 FQGNSA. The DNA of the CDR3 is TGTGCCAGCAGGTCCGGAGCGGGAGACTCCTACGAGCAGTACTTC. It codes for CASRSGAGDSYEQYF.

This chain links TRBV5-4 with TRBJ2-2; unclear D gene. Trimming removed 3 bases at V and 5 bases at J, with 5 bases between. CDR3 length: 12 residues. The germline V gene has CDR1 SGHNT and CDR2 YYREEE (reference sequence). Here the CDR3 DNA reads TGTGCCAGCAGCTCAGATACCGGGGAGCTGTTTTTT. Its translation: CASSSDTGELFF.

The chain links TRBV19 to TRBJ2-3; TRBD2 might be the D (6 bases). The CDR3 covers 16 residues. V was cut by 0 bases and J by 6 bases, with 16 bases left in between. Per germline, CDR1 LNHDA and CDR2 SQIVND (reference sequence). The CDR3 DNA reads TGTGCCAGTAGTATAGATCGTCCGGGGGAGCATGATACGCAGTATTTT. Its translation is CASSIDRPGEHDTQYF.

This chain uses TRBV29-1 with TRBJ2-3; possibly TRBD1 for D (5 bases). The CDR3 sequence is 13 residues long. V was shortened by 6 bases and J by 4 bases, with 14 bases between the two germline ends. The V gene's germline CDR1 is SQVTM and CDR2 ANQGSEA. The CDR3: CSVFPDSADTQYF. Written as DNA, the CDR3 is TGCAGCGTATTCCCCGACAGCGCAGATACGCAGTATTTT.

The rearrangement uses TRBV4-3 and TRBJ2-1, with D unclear. The ends were cut back, 0 bases at V and 7 bases at J, with 10 bases in the middle. The CDR3 has 14 amino acids. Germline CDR1 is LGHNA and CDR2 is YSLEER. The CDR3 loop is CASSQDLSANEQFF. The CDR3 DNA reads TGCGCCAGCAGCCAAGACCTCAGTGCAAATGAGCAGTTCTTC.

A single count supports this clone. This rearrangement joins TRBV7-8 to TRBJ1-1; tentative D call: TRBD1 (5 bases). The CDR3 is 13 amino acids. The V and J ends lost 5 bases and 1 base respectively, with 8 bases between them. The germline V gene has CDR1 SGHVS and CDR2 FQNEAQ. The CDR3 region is CASSQDRNTEAFF. The CDR3 bases are TGTGCCAGCAGCCAAGACAGGAACACTGAAGCTTTCTTT.

This chain uses TRBV27 with TRBJ2-2; D possibly corresponds to TRBD1 (5 bases). The CDR3 loop spans 14 amino acids. V was clipped by 2 bases and J by 8 bases, with 12 bases between them. The V gene's germline CDR1 is MNHEY and CDR2 SMNVEV (reference sequence). The CDR3 here is CASSLQGVTGELFF. Written as DNA, the CDR3 is TGTGCCAGCAGTTTACAAGGGGTGACGGGGGAGCTGTTTTTT.

The rearrangement links TRBV5-1 to TRBJ2-3, with unresolved D. The CDR3 length is 14 residues. Deletions cut 4 bases from V and 2 bases from J, with 11 bases between. Germline CDR1 and CDR2: SGHRS and YFSETQ. The CDR3 bases are TGCGCCAGCAGCCTAGGACGAGCCACAGATACGCAGTATTTT. Translation gives CASSLGRATDTQYF.

V usage is TRBV13 and J usage is TRBJ1-5; 8 bases align to TRBD1. CDR3 length equals 16 residues. CDR1 and CDR2 (germline): PRHDT, FYEKMQ (reference sequence). V lost 4 bases to trimming and J lost 7 bases; unmatched junction nucleotides: 12. CDR3 in amino acids: CASSYSGGASVQPQHF. In DNA form, the CDR3 reads TGTGCCAGCAGCTACTCAGGGGGCGCGAGCGTCCAGCCCCAGCATTTT.

CDR3 in DNA: TGTGCCTGGAGTGTACAAACCGGTGGCTACACCTTC. Protein sequence: CAWSVQTGGYTF. The chain employs TRBV30 and TRBJ1-2; no definite D call. Trimming pared 0 bases from V and 7 bases from J, leaving 9 bases between. Germline-derived CDR1 and CDR2 are GTSNPN and SVGIG (reference sequence). The CDR3 loop spans 12 amino acids.